A single count supports the clone carrying this T cell receptor (beta chain). The entry originates in a study of cytomegalovirus exposure and HLA in healthy donors. Here immunoSEQ multiplex PCR was the method, and the copy in TCRdb shows in-frame clones only, minus some. This sample carries 250,000 to 300,000 clones, 70% to 90% of them seen once, and the ten largest clones take 0.95% to 1.1%. Germline CDR1 and CDR2: GTSNPN and SVGIG (reference sequence). V shed 2 bases and J 3 bases; nucleotides not matched to a gene: 5. The CDR3 has 14 residues. The donors were part of the roughly 120-subject validation cohort, which stood apart from the roughly 670-subject first cohort.

This TCR was sampled from a woman aged 18-29 years in good health and CMV-seronegative. The sequenced sample consisted of PBMCs. The chain uses TRBV30 and TRBJ1-2, with 8 bases lining up with TRBD1. CDR3 amino acids: CAWSKKTGDYGYTF. Written as DNA, the CDR3 is TGTGCCTGGAGTAAAAAGACAGGGGACTATGGCTACACCTTC.